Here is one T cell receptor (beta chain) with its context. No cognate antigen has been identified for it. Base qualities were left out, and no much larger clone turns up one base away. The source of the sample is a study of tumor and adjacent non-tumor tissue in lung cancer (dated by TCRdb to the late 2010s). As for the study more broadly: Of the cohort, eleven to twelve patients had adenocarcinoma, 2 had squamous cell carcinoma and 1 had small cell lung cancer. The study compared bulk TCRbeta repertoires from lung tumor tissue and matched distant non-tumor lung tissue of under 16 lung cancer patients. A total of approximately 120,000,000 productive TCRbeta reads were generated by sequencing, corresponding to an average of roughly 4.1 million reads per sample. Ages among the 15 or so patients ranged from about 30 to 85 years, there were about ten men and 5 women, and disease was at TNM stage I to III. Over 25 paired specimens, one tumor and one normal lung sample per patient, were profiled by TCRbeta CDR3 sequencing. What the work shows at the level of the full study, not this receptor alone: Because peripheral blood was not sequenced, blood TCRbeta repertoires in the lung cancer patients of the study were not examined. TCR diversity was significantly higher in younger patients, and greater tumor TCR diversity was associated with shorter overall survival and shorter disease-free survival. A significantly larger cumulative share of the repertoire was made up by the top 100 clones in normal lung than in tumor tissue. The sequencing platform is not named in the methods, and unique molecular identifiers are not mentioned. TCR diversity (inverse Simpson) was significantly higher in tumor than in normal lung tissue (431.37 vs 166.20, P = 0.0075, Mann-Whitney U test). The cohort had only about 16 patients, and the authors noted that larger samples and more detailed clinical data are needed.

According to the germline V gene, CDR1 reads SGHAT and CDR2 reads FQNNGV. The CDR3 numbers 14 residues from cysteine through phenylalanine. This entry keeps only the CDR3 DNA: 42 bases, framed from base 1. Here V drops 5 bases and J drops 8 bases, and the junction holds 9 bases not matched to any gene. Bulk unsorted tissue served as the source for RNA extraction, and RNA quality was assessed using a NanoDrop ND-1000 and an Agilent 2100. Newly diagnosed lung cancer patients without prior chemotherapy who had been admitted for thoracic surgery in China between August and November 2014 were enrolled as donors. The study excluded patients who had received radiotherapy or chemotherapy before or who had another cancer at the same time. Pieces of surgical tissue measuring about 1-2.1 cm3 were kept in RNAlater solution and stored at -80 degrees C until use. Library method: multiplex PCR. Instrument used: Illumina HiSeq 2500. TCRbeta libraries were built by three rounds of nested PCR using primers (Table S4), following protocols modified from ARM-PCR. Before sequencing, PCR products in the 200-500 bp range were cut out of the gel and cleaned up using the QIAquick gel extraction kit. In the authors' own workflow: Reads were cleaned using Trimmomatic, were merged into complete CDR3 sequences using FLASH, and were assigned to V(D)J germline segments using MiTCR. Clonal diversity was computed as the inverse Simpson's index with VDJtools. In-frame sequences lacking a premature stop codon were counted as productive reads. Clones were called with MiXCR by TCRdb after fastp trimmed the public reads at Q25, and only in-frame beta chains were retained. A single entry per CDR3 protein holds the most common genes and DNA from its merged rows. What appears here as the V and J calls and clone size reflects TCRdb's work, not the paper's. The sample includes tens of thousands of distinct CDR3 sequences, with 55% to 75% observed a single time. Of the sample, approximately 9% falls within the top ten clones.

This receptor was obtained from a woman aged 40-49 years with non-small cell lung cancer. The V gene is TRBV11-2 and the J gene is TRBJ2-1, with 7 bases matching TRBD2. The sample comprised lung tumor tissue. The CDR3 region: CASSRSSGNDEQFF. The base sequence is TGTGCCAGCAGCCGGTCTAGCGGAAACGATGAGCAGTTCTTC. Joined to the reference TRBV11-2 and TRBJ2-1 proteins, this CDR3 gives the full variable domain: EAGVAQSPRYKIIEKRQSVAFWCNPISGHATLYWYQQILGQGPKLLIQFQNNGVVDDSQLPKDRFSAERLKGVDSTLKIQPAKLEDSAVYLCASSRSSGNDEQFFGPGTRLTVL.